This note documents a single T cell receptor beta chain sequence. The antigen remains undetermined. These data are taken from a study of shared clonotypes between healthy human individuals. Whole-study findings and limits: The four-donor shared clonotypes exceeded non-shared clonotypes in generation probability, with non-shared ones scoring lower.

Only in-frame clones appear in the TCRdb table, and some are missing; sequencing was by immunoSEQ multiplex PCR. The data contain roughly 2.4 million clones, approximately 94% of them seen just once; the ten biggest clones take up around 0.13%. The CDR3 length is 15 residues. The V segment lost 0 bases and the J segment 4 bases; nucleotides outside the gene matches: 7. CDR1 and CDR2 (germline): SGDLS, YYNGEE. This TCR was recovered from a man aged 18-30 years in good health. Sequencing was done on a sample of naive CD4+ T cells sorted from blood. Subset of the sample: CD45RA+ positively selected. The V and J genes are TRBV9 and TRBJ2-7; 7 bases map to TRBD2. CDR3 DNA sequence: TGTGCCAGCAGCGTAGGGCCCAGCGGGATGTACGAGCAGTACTTC. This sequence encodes CASSVGPSGMYEQYF.